This note documents a single T cell receptor (beta chain) sequence. TRAV- and TRBV-specific primers primed first-strand cDNA, covering alpha and beta chains. A constant-region primer paired with the V-primer adapter amplified TCRs over approximately 20 PCR cycles. mRNA, once isolated, was amplified by in vitro transcription. In TCRdb, the reads were re-called with MiXCR into one record per CDR3 protein. The sample includes about 11,000 distinct CDR3 sequences, 40% to 65% of them seen just once. Treatment combined nivolumab, ipilimumab, aspirin, low-dose cyclophosphamide and low-dose radiotherapy in a dose-escalation trial. V lost 4 bases to trimming and J lost 2 bases; unmatched junction nucleotides: 2. CDR1 is SQVTM, CDR2 ANQGSEA, per germline. There are 13 residues in the CDR3. This sample stems from a study of low-dose radiotherapy and immunotherapy resistance in tumors. The wider study: For four cycles from cycle 1 day 1, patients took 300 mg oral aspirin daily.

This sequence was found in a human donor with advanced metastatic prostate, ovarian, gallbladder or colorectal cancer (not recorded which). This table probably holds off-target reads from a library built for another chain. This rearrangement joins TRBV29-1 to TRBJ1-3, with 7 nucleotides matching TRBD1. CDR3 amino acids: CSVAGQAGNTIYF. CDR3 in DNA: TGCAGCGTTGCAGGACAGGCTGGAAACACCATATATTTT.